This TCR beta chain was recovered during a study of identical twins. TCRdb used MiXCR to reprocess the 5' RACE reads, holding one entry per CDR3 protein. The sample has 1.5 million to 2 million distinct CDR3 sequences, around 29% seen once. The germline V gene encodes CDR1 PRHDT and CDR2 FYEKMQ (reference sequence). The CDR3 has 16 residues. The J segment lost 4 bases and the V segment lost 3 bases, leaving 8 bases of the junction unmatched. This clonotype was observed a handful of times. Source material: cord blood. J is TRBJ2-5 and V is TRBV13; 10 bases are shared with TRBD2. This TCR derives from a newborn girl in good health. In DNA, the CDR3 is TGTGCCAGCAGCTTCTTTAGCGGGAGGAAGGGAGAGACCCAGTACTTC. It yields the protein CASSFFSGRKGETQYF.